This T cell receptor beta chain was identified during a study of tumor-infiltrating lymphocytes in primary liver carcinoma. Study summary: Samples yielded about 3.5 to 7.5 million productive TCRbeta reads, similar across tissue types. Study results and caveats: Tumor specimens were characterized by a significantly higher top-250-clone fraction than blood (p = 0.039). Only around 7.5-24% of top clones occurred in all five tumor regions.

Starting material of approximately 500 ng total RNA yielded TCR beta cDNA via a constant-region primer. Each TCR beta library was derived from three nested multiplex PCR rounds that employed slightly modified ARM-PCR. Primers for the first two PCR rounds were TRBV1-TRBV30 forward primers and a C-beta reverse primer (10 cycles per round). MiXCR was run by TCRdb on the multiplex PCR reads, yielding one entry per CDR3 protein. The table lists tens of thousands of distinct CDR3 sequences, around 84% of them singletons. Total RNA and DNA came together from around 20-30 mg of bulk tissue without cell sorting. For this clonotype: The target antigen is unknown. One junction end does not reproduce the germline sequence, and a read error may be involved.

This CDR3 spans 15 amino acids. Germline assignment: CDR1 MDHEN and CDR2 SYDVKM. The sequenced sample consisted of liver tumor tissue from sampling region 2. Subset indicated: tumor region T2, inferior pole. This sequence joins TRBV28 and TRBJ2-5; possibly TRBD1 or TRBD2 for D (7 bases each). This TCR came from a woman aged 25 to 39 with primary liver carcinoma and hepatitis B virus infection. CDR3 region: CASSSRGGSRETQYF. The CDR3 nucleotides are TGTGCTAGCAGTTCCAGGGGGGGATCGAGGGAGACCCAGTACTTC.